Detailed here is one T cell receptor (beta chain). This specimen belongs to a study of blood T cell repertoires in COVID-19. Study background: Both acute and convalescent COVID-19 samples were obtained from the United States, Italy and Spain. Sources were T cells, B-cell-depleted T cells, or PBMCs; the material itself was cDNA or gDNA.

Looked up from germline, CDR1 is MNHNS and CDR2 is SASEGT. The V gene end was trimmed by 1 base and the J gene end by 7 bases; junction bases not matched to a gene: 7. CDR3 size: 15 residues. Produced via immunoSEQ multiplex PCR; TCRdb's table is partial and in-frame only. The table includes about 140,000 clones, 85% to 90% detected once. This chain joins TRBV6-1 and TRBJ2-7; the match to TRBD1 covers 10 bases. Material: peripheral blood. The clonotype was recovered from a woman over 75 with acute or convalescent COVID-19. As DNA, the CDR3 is TGTGCCAGCAGTGAAGTGCCGGGACAGGGGAGGGAGCAGTACTTC. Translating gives CASSEVPGQGREQYF.